This T cell receptor (beta chain) was profiled in a study of blood T cells in healthy people across ages. The wider study: The capture of about one barcoded beta molecule per two T cells was achieved by template switching.

This clonotype was observed a few times. Antigen unknown. This CDR3 comprises 12 residues. Germline V CDR1 and CDR2: MNHNY, SVGAGI (reference sequence). V was pared by 5 bases and J by 3 bases, with 4 bases between. Study results and limitations: While age rose, TCR beta diversity per million T cells dropped in a roughly linear way. Across samples, TCR beta diversity tracked strongly with naive T cell percentage.

With a J-beta primer mix and a sample-barcoded 5' primer, a second PCR ran roughly 6 to 11 cycles. From the 5' RACE reads, TCRdb called clonotypes with MiXCR, one entry per CDR3 protein. The table lists about 730,000 distinct CDR3 sequences, 35% to 45% of them singletons. The chain is built from TRBV6-6 and TRBJ1-4, with D hard to call. The source is an older woman in good health. Sequencing used blood. CDR3 nucleotide sequence: TGTGCCAGCAGTGGACCTAATGAAAAACTGTTTTTT. Its protein product is CASSGPNEKLFF.